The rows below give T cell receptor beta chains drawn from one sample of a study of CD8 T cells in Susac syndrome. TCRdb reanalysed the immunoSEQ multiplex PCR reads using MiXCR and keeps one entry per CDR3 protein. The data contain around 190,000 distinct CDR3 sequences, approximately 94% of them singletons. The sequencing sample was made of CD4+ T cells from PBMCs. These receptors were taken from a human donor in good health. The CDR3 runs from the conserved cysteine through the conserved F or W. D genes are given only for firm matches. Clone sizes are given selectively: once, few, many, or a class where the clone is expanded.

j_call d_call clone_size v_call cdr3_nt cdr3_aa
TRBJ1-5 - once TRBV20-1 TGCAGTGCTAGAGTGGTAGGAAATCAGCCCCAGCATTTT CSARVVGNQPQHF
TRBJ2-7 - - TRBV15 TGTGCCACCAGCATAGGGAAGTCCTACGAGCAGTACTTC CATSIGKSYEQYF
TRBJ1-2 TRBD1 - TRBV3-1 TGTGCCAGCAGCCCCGCGGGACAGGGGGCACTTGGCTACACCTTC CASSPAGQGALGYTF
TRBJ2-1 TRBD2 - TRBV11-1 TGTGCCAGCAGCCCCGGGACTAGCGAGGGGAATGAGCAGTTCTTC CASSPGTSEGNEQFF
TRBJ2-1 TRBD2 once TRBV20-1 TGCAGTGCTTGGGGACTAGCGGCCTACAATGAGCAGTTCTTC CSAWGLAAYNEQFF
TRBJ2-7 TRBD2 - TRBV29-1 TGCAGCGGACGGGGGGCCTACGAGCAGTACTTC CSGRGAYEQYF
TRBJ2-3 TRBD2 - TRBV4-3 TGCGCCAGCAGCCAAGATTCAGCGGGACCCTCAGATACGCAGTATTTT CASSQDSAGPSDTQYF
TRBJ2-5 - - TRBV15 TGTGCCACCAGCAGAGGGACACCGGGGACGGAGACCCAGTACTTC CATSRGTPGTETQYF
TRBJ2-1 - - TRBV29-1 TGCAGCGTTGAATGGCCAGGTGGAGAGCAGTTCTTC CSVEWPGGEQFF
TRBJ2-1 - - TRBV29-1 TGCAGCGGATCCCTAGGATTCAATGAGCAGTTCTTC CSGSLGFNEQFF
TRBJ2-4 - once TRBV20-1 TGCAGTGCTAGGGGGCTAGGGGACATTCAGTACTTC CSARGLGDIQYF
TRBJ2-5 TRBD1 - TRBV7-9 TGTGCCAGCAGCTCCGGGACAGGGGGGGAGACCCAGTACTTC CASSSGTGGETQYF
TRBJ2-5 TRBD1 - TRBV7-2 TGTGCCAGCAGCCCCGACAGGGGGAGTGAGACCCAGTACTTC CASSPDRGSETQYF
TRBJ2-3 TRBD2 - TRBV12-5 TGTGCTAGTGGTTTGGGTGGCGGGAGGGGAGAAGATACGCAGTATTTT CASGLGGGRGEDTQYF
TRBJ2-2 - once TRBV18 TGTGCCAGCTCACCAATCCCCAACGGGCCCGGGGAGCTGTTTTTT CASSPIPNGPGELFF
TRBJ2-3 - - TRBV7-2 TGTGCCAGCAGCATGAGCCGACTCGCAGATACGCAGTATTTT CASSMSRLADTQYF
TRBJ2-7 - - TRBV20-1 TGCAGTGCTACAACAGCATACGAGCAGTACTTC CSATTAYEQYF
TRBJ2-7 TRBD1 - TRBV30 TGTGCCTGGAGTCAGGGGGACGAGCAGTACTTC CAWSQGDEQYF
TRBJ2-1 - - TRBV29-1 TGCAGCGTGCTGACCTTGGTGGGAGGCGTCGGCGAGCAGTTCTTC CSVLTLVGGVGEQFF
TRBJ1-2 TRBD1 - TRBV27 TGTGCCAGCACGACAGGGGGAGTTGGCGGCTACACCTTC CASTTGGVGGYTF
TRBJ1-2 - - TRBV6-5 TGTGCCAGCACTAAGAGAGGAGAGCTGTGGTATGGCTACACCTTC CASTKRGELWYGYTF
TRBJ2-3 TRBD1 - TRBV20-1 TGCAGTGCTCCCCGCGCCAGGGGGACAGATACGCAGTATTTT CSAPRARGTDTQYF
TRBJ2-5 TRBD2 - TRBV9 TGTGCCAGCAGCCTCGGAGGTTATCTAGCGGGAGTAGAGACCCAGTACTTC CASSLGGYLAGVETQYF
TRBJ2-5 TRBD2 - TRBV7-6 TGTGCCAGCAGCTGGAGACTAGCGGGGTTACAAGAGACCCAGTACTTC CASSWRLAGLQETQYF
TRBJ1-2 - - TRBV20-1 TGCAGTGCTAGGAGGGCAGGGGACTATGGCTACACCTTC CSARRAGDYGYTF
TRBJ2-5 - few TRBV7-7 TGTGCTAGCAGCCTGGACAGCCAAGAGACCCAGTACTTC CASSLDSQETQYF
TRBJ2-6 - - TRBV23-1 TGCGCCAGCAGTCAATGGGGCTGGACGGAGGGTGGGGCCGGGGCCAACGTCCTGACTTTC CASSQWGWTEGGAGANVLTF
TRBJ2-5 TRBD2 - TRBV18 TGTGCCAGCTCACCACCCACTAGCGTGGGAGAGACCCAGTACTTC CASSPPTSVGETQYF
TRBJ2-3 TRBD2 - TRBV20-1 TGCAGTGCTAGACTAGCGGGAGCAGATACGCAGTATTTT CSARLAGADTQYF
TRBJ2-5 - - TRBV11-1 TGTGCCAGCAGCTTAGGAGGGGCGACCCAGTACTTC CASSLGGATQYF
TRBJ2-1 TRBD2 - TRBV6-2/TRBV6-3 TGTGCCAGCAGGGAAAGCGGGAGGGTCTACAATGAGCAGTTCTTC CASRESGRVYNEQFF
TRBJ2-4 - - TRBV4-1 TGCGCCAGCAGCCAAGATCAAGGGTTAAGCGGGAACATTCAGTACTTC CASSQDQGLSGNIQYF